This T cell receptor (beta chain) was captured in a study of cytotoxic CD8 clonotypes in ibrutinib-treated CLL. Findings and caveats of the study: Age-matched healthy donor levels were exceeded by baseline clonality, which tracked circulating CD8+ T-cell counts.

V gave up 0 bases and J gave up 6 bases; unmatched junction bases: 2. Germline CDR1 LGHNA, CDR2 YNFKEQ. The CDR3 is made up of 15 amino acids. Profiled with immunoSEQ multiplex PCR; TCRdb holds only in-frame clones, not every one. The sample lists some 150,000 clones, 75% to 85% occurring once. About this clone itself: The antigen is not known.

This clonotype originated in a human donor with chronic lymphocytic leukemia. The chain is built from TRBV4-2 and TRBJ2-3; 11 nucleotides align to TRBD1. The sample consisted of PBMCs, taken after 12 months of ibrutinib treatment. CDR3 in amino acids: CASSQEDRGRDTQYF. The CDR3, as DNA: TGTGCCAGCAGCCAAGAGGACAGGGGGCGGGATACGCAGTATTTT.